The 30 T cell receptor beta chains below all came from one sample that was sequenced in a study of T cells in Graves' hyperthyroidism and ophthalmopathy. Regions amplified from RNA transcripts were the TCR beta CDR3 regions. The HTBI set primed first-round TCR CDR3 RT-PCR. MiXCR, applied by TCRdb to the multiplex PCR reads, yields one record per CDR3 protein. The profile shows 600,000 or so distinct CDR3 sequences, around 15% of them singletons. The specimen sequenced was blood. All receptors derive from a woman in her forties or fifties with Graves' ophthalmopathy.

This clonotype was seen a few times. This chain links TRBV27 with TRBJ2-7; TRBD1 aligns across 11 bases. Germline assignment: CDR1 MNHEY and CDR2 SMNVEV (reference sequence). This CDR3 is built from 13 residues. V lost 6 bases, J lost 7 bases, and 5 bases stayed unmatched. DNA of the CDR3: TGTGCCAGCAGACCGGGACAGGGGGAAGAGCAGTACTTC. It encodes CASRPGQGEEQYF.

The V gene is TRBV6-1, the J gene TRBJ1-1; 7 nucleotides match TRBD1. Per the germline V gene, CDR1 is MNHNS and CDR2 is SASEGT. The CDR3 sequence is 16 residues long. V shed 6 bases and J 1 base; nucleotides not matched to a gene: 11. CDR3 in amino acids: CASRPTGWVWNTEAFF. CDR3 bases: TGTGCCAGCAGACCGACAGGGTGGGTATGGAACACTGAAGCTTTCTTT.

Many counts were recorded for this clonotype. The gene calls are TRBV18 and TRBJ2-3; 7 bases line up with TRBD1. This CDR3 has 15 amino acids. CDR1 and CDR2 (germline): KGHSH, LQKENI. J was trimmed by 3 bases and V by 2 bases; bases with no gene match: 5. This chain's CDR3 is CASSPKTGWTDTQYF. The CDR3 DNA follows: TGTGCCAGCTCACCAAAGACAGGGTGGACAGATACGCAGTATTTT.

The gene calls are TRBV19 and TRBJ2-1, with D perhaps matching TRBD2 (5 bases). V was trimmed by 8 bases and J by 1 base, leaving 9 bases between them. Looked up from germline, CDR1 is LNHDA and CDR2 is SQIVND (reference sequence). The length of the CDR3 is 13 residues. The CDR3 sequence is CASFSASYNEQFF. CDR3 nucleotides: TGTGCCAGTTTTAGCGCTTCCTACAATGAGCAGTTCTTC. Filled out from reference TRBV19 and TRBJ2-1, the complete variable domain reads DGGITQSPKYLFRKEGQNVTLSCEQNLNHDAMYWYRQDPGQGLRLIYYSQIVNDFQKGDIAEGYSVSREKKESFPLTVTSAQKNPTAFYLCASFSASYNEQFFGPGTRLTVL.

With respect to this clonotype: A clone one base away is much larger, so this may be a read error. The gene calls are TRBV7-9 and TRBJ2-1; D is ambiguous. This CDR3 has 14 amino acids. Germline V gene data show CDR1 as SEHNR and CDR2 as FQNEAQ (reference sequence). V was cut by 5 bases and J by 12 bases, with 20 bases left in between. This CDR3 is CASSKRLLNSRQFF. The DNA for the CDR3 is TGTGCCAGCAGCAAAAGACTGCTGAATTCTCGGCAGTTCTTC.

This clonotype was seen ten or more times. The chain employs TRBV28 and TRBJ1-2; maybe TRBD1 (6 bases). Germline CDR1 MDHEN, CDR2 SYDVKM. Trimming left V 10 bases short and J 5 bases short, with 20 bases between. This CDR3 has 14 amino acids. CDR3 nucleotides: TGTGCCATCATCAGAGGGGGACCCAGATATGGCTACACCTTC. The encoded protein is CAIIRGGPRYGYTF.

CDR3 DNA: TGCGCCAGCAGCCAAAACCCAAACACCGGGGAGCTGTTTTTT. This gives the protein CASSQNPNTGELFF. The rearrangement uses TRBV4-1 and TRBJ2-2; D unresolved. V lost 2 bases to trimming and J lost 2 bases, with 6 bases between them. Germline loops: CDR1 MGHRA, CDR2 YSYEKL. The CDR3 totals 14 residues.

This clonotype was found a few times. V is TRBV3-1 and J is TRBJ1-2, with 7 bases identical to TRBD1. The junction had 6 bases not matched to a gene; V was cut back by 2 bases and J by 6 bases. Germline CDR1 LGHDT, CDR2 YNNKEL (reference sequence). This CDR3 has 14 amino acids. The CDR3 region has the DNA TGTGCCAGCAGCCAAATACAGGGGTATAATGGCTACACCTTC. It specifies CASSQIQGYNGYTF.

This clonotype came up many times. The chain links TRBV5-1 to TRBJ2-2; D is unclear. The CDR3 consists of 16 residues. Trimming took off 1 base at V and 4 bases at J, with 14 bases between the two ends. Germline CDR1 SGHRS, CDR2 YFSETQ. The CDR3: CASSLLVVSSTGELFF. CDR3 DNA: TGCGCCAGCAGCTTGCTTGTTGTGAGCAGCACCGGGGAGCTGTTTTTT.

This chain connects TRBV30 to TRBJ1-4, with D hard to call. This CDR3 region has 11 residues. Looked up from germline, CDR1 is GTSNPN and CDR2 is SVGIG (reference sequence). V was pared by 3 bases and J by 5 bases, with 4 bases between. Here the CDR3 reads CAWSLNEKLFF. In DNA, the CDR3 is TGTGCCTGGAGCCTCAATGAAAAACTGTTTTTT.

This clonotype was observed a few times. The chain has TRBV6-4 and TRBJ2-1; D may be TRBD2 (5 bases). Germline V gene sequence: CDR1 MRHNA, CDR2 SNTAGT. The CDR3 contains 13 residues. V was clipped by 10 bases and J by 5 bases, with 15 bases between them. CDR3 residues: CATSGMENNEQFF. The CDR3 bases are TGTGCCACCTCCGGGATGGAGAACAATGAGCAGTTCTTC.

The J gene is TRBJ1-3, the V gene TRBV6-5; D is undetermined. This CDR3 contains 18 residues. CDR1 and CDR2 from the germline V gene are MNHEY and SVGAGI. V was shortened by 0 bases and J by 0 bases, with 15 bases between the two germline ends. The CDR3 spells CASSYSDFFPDSGNTIYF. The CDR3 coding sequence is TGTGCCAGCAGTTACTCCGACTTTTTTCCCGACTCTGGAAACACCATATATTTT.

This clonotype was seen more than once but under ten times. The chain joins TRBV2 to TRBJ1-5; no firm D call. CDR3 size: 13 residues. Germline V gene sequence: CDR1 SNHLY, CDR2 FYNNEI. V gave up 7 bases and J gave up 4 bases, with 11 bases separating them. The CDR3 DNA is TGTGCCAGCACGCGTCAGGAAAATCAGCCCCAGCATTTT. It is translated as CASTRQENQPQHF.

J is TRBJ1-6 and V is TRBV12-5; 8 bases are a match to TRBD1. Germline trimming cut 4 bases from V and 8 bases from J; bases unmatched to any gene: 4. The CDR3 length is 14 residues. CDR1 is LGHNT, CDR2 FRNRAP, per germline. The CDR3, as DNA: TGTGCTAGTGGTTCAGGGGGCCCTTATTCACCCCTCCACTTT. Its translation is CASGSGGPYSPLHF.

The chain joins TRBV5-1 to TRBJ1-3, with 7 bases that match TRBD1. CDR1 SGHRS and CDR2 YFSETQ come from the germline V gene. Trimming at V came to 0 bases and at J to 0 bases, leaving 9 bases not matched to a gene. This CDR3 region has 18 residues. In DNA form, the CDR3 reads TGCGCCAGCAGCTTGGACACAAACAGGGGAGGCTCTGGAAACACCATATATTTT. Translating gives CASSLDTNRGGSGNTIYF.

At least ten counts were recorded for this clonotype. This rearrangement joins TRBV11-2 to TRBJ2-7; D unclear. The CDR3 runs 14 residues. V was pared by 2 bases and J by 7 bases, with 15 bases between. Germline V gene lookup returns CDR1 SGHAT and CDR2 FQNNGV. Written as DNA, the CDR3 is TGTGCCAGCAGCTTAAACGCTTACCTTGGGGAGCAGTACTTC. Translating it yields CASSLNAYLGEQYF.

This clonotype was counted many times. The CDR3, as DNA: TGTGCCAGCAGTTTATCCTTGGCGGGGATCGGCCACGAGCAGTACTTC. Protein sequence: CASSLSLAGIGHEQYF. The J gene is TRBJ2-7, the V gene TRBV27; D might be TRBD2 (6 bases). The CDR3 spans 16 residues. Germline values: CDR1 MNHEY, CDR2 SMNVEV (reference sequence). Trimming pared 0 bases from V and 5 bases from J, leaving 17 bases between.

V usage is TRBV10-3 and J usage is TRBJ1-5; D perhaps matches TRBD1 (6 bases). The CDR3 contains 15 residues. The V end was cut by 4 bases, the J end by 7 bases, with 17 bases between. Looked up from germline, CDR1 is ENHRY and CDR2 is SYGVKD. DNA for the CDR3: TGTGCCATCAGTGGGCAGGGGCAAGGTGAGCAGCCCCAGCATTTT. Protein product: CAISGQGQGEQPQHF.

Only a few counts were recorded for this clonotype. The rearrangement uses TRBV29-1 and TRBJ2-7; no clear D gene. From germline, CDR1 is SQVTM and CDR2 ANQGSEA. V was shortened by 7 bases and J by 1 base, with 8 bases between the two germline ends. The CDR3 is 11 residues long. CDR3: CSAGLSYEQYF. As DNA, the CDR3 is TGCAGCGCGGGCTTATCCTACGAGCAGTACTTC.

This clonotype was recorded a few times. The rearrangement uses TRBV28 and TRBJ2-2; D possibly uses TRBD1 or TRBD2 (5 bases each). V lost 2 bases, J lost 15 bases, and 19 bases lay in between. Germline V CDR1 and CDR2: MDHEN, SYDVKM. The CDR3 consists of 14 residues. CDR3 sequence reads: CASSLKSVGTTLFF. The CDR3 region has the DNA TGTGCCAGCAGTTTAAAATCCGTGGGGACCACGTTGTTTTTT.

This clonotype was found many times. V is TRBV18 and J is TRBJ1-1; D is perhaps TRBD1 (5 bases). There are 14 residues in the CDR3. Between the trimmed V and J ends, which lost 0 bases and 4 bases, there was a span of 9 bases. Per the germline V gene, CDR1 is KGHSH and CDR2 is LQKENI. CDR3 DNA: TGTGCCAGCTCACCACCGGGGGGTACCACTGAAGCTTTCTTT. As protein: CASSPPGGTTEAFF.

This clonotype was detected only a few times. The gene calls are TRBV4-2 and TRBJ2-1, with TRBD2 matching over 11 bases. The CDR3 has 16 residues. With V trimmed by 5 bases and J by 9 bases, 12 bases remained unmatched. The V gene's germline CDR1 is LGHNA and CDR2 YNFKEQ. The CDR3 DNA is TGTGCCAGCAGCGAGGGACTAGCGGACCCTATGGGTGAGCAGTTCTTC. Amino acid sequence: CASSEGLADPMGEQFF.

V is TRBV27 and J is TRBJ1-2, with unresolved D. The germline V and J ends were trimmed by 4 bases and 3 bases, with 12 bases remaining between them. The germline CDR1 and CDR2 sequences are MNHEY and SMNVEV (reference sequence). This CDR3 comprises 14 residues. CDR3 bases: TGTGCCAGCAGTTCTGGACCGCGCTACTATGGCTACACCTTC. Amino acids: CASSSGPRYYGYTF.

As to this clonotype: One junction end disagrees with the germline gene, perhaps due to a read error. This chain links TRBV20-1 with TRBJ2-3; D is ambiguous. Germline V gene sequence: CDR1 DFQATT, CDR2 SNEGSKA (reference sequence). This CDR3 has 15 amino acids. The CDR3 sequence: CSSRAWFRGTDTQYF. The CDR3 DNA sequence: TGCAGTTCTAGAGCGTGGTTTCGTGGCACAGATACGCAGTATTTT.

This clonotype has just a few counts. The chain joins TRBV13 to TRBJ1-2; the D is unclear. Germline lookup yields CDR1 PRHDT and CDR2 FYEKMQ (reference sequence). V dropped 2 bases and J dropped 6 bases, with 13 bases sitting between them. The CDR3 consists of 14 residues. The CDR3 nucleotides are TGTGCCAGCAGCTTATCTAACGGACGGAATGGCTACACCTTC. It translates to CASSLSNGRNGYTF.

The rearrangement uses TRBV7-9 and TRBJ2-1; D may be TRBD2 (5 bases). The V and J ends lost 4 bases and 4 bases respectively, with 11 bases between them. CDR1 is SEHNR and CDR2 is FQNEAQ in the germline V gene (reference sequence). This CDR3 is 14 amino acids long. The CDR3 nucleotides are TGTGCCAGCAGCTCCCAAGGACTGTACAATGAGCAGTTCTTC. It codes for CASSSQGLYNEQFF.

This clonotype has a single count. The junction shows a germline mismatch at one end, possibly a read error. The chain employs TRBV3-1 and TRBJ2-5; no definite D call. CDR3 length equals 12 residues. The germline V gene has CDR1 LGHDT and CDR2 YNNKEL (reference sequence). The CDR3: CANSQNQETQYF. The CDR3 DNA reads as TGTGCCAACAGCCAAAACCAAGAGACCCAGTACTTC.

This clonotype has ten or more counts. The V call is TRBV28, the J call TRBJ2-1, with 7 bases identical to TRBD2. The CDR3 is made up of 14 amino acids. Per germline, CDR1 MDHEN and CDR2 SYDVKM. Trimming took 8 bases from V and 4 from J; bases not matched to a gene: 8. CDR3 protein: CASDPGLPYNEQFF. The CDR3 nucleotides are TGTGCCAGCGACCCGGGACTACCTTACAATGAGCAGTTCTTC.

The sample holds many counts of this clonotype. The chain's CDR3 is CASSPGQGGHTDTQYF. For the CDR3, the DNA is TGTGCCAGCAGCCCGGGACAGGGAGGGCACACAGATACGCAGTATTTT. The V call is TRBV6-4, the J call TRBJ2-3; TRBD1 aligns across 9 bases. CDR1 is MRHNA and CDR2 is SNTAGT in the germline V gene. The V segment lost 6 bases and the J segment 2 bases; nucleotides outside the gene matches: 9. CDR3 length: 16 residues.

Ten or more counts support this clonotype. The V gene is TRBV7-2, the J gene TRBJ2-7; 9 bases align to TRBD1. V gave up 5 bases and J gave up 6 bases; unmatched junction bases: 14. The CDR3 extends over 16 amino acids. Per germline, CDR1 SGHTA and CDR2 FQGNSA. The chain's CDR3 is CASSPRPGQGGVEQYF. The CDR3 coding sequence is TGTGCCAGCAGCCCCCGGCCGGGACAGGGAGGGGTCGAGCAGTACTTC.